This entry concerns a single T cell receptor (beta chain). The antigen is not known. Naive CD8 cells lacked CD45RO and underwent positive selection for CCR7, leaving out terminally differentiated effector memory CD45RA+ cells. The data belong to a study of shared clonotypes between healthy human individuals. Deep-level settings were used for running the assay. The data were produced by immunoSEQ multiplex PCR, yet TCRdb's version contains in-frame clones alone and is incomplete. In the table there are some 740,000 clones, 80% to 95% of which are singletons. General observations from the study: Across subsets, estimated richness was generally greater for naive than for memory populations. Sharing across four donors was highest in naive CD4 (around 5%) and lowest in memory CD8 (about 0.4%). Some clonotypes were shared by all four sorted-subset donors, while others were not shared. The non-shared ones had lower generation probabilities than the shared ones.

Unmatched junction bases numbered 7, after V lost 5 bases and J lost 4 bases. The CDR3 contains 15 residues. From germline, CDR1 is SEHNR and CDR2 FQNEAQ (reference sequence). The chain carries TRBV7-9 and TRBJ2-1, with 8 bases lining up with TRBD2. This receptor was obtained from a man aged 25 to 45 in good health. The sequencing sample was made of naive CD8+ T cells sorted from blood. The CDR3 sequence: CASSPGLEAYNEQFF. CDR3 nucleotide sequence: TGTGCCAGCAGCCCGGGACTAGAGGCTTACAATGAGCAGTTCTTC.